These 2 T cell receptor beta chains originate from one sample sequenced in a study of Tregs in tolerant kidney transplant recipients. Assay used: immunoSEQ multiplex PCR; TCRdb lists only in-frame clones, some missing. The sample lists around 52,000 clones; around four fifths were seen once. The sample consisted of CD4+ T cells from blood. All receptors derive from a human donor in good health.

Relative to its sample, this clone is medium-sized. The rearrangement joins TRBV7-2 to TRBJ2-7; D gene uncertain. CDR1 and CDR2 from the germline V gene are SGHTA and FQGNSA. The V end lost 3 bases, the J end lost 7 bases, and 19 bases lay between the germline ends. The CDR3 loop spans 15 amino acids. Here the CDR3 reads CASSLYRSTAGEQYF. The DNA for the CDR3 is TGTGCCAGCAGCTTGTATAGGTCCACCGCCGGTGAGCAGTACTTC.

The chain combines TRBV6-5 with TRBJ2-7, with D possibly being TRBD2 (5 bases). Germline V lookup: CDR1 MNHEY, CDR2 SVGAGI. Trimming took off 5 bases at V and 4 bases at J, with 9 bases between the two ends. The length of the CDR3 is 12 residues. CDR3 nucleotides: TGTGCCAGCAGTCAACGGGGATACGAGCAGTACTTC. This encodes CASSQRGYEQYF.